One sample yielded the 9 T cell receptor beta chains listed below, sequenced in a study of blood T cell repertoires in COVID-19. TCRdb's table, derived via immunoSEQ multiplex PCR, lists solely in-frame clones and lacks some. The table has tens of thousands of clones, approximately 88% seen once. Sequences were obtained from peripheral blood. All receptors come from an elderly man with active or convalescent COVID-19.

The V call is TRBV12-5, the J call TRBJ2-1; D might be TRBD1 (6 bases). Trimming removed 6 bases at V and 7 bases at J, with 10 bases between. From germline, CDR1 is LGHNT and CDR2 FRNRAP. The CDR3 has 12 amino acids. The CDR3: CASGTGWNEQFF. The CDR3 DNA reads as TGTGCTAGTGGAACAGGGTGGAATGAGCAGTTCTTC. The full variable domain, with the rest looked up from reference TRBV12-5 and TRBJ2-1, is DARVTQTPRHKVTEMGQEVTMRCQPILGHNTVFWYRQTMMQGLELLAYFRNRAPLDDSGMPKDRFSAEMPDATLATLKIQPSEPRDSAVYFCASGTGWNEQFFGPGTRLTVL.

CDR3 DNA: TGTGCCTCCGCGGACAGATTTGGAAACACCATATATTTT. This translates into CASADRFGNTIYF. V usage is TRBV30 and J usage is TRBJ1-3; tentative D call: TRBD1 (6 bases). V lost 7 bases and J 3 bases, leaving 13 bases between the germline ends. CDR3 size: 13 residues. Germline assignment: CDR1 GTSNPN and CDR2 SVGIG (reference sequence).

The V gene is TRBV27, the J gene TRBJ1-2, with D possibly matching TRBD1 (5 bases). With 2 bases removed from V and 4 bases from J, the gap between germline ends came to 20 bases. CDR1 is MNHEY and CDR2 is SMNVEV in the germline V gene (reference sequence). There are 17 residues in the CDR3. CDR3 loop: CASSLTPHLGLTYGYTF. In DNA form, the CDR3 reads TGTGCCAGCAGTTTAACGCCCCATCTGGGGCTCACCTATGGCTACACCTTC.

This clone came up once. The rearrangement joins TRBV7-9 to TRBJ2-2; weak D call: TRBD1 (6 bases). The V end lost 4 bases, the J end lost 6 bases, and 9 bases lay between the germline ends. In germline, CDR1 is SEHNR, CDR2 FQNEAQ (reference sequence). The CDR3 is 13 residues long. The CDR3, as DNA: TGTGCCAGCAGCTCGAGACAGGCCGGGGAGCTGTTTTTT. It encodes CASSSRQAGELFF.

The genes are TRBV7-9 and TRBJ1-5, with 7 bases that match TRBD1. Unmatched junction bases numbered 8, after V lost 5 bases and J lost 4 bases. The CDR3 loop spans 15 amino acids. The germline V gene encodes CDR1 SEHNR and CDR2 FQNEAQ (reference sequence). CDR3 amino acids: CASSLQGPSNQPQHF. DNA for the CDR3: TGTGCCAGCAGCCTACAGGGGCCCTCGAATCAGCCCCAGCATTTT.

The V gene is TRBV6-5, the J gene TRBJ1-3; D is unclear. This CDR3 comprises 15 residues. Trimming pared 0 bases from V and 0 bases from J, leaving 6 bases between. Germline CDR1 reads MNHEY; CDR2 reads SVGAGI. CDR3 bases: TGTGCCAGCAGTTACTCGCAGCGCTCTGGAAACACCATATATTTT. Translation: CASSYSQRSGNTIYF.

The sample holds one count of this clone. At the DNA level, this CDR3 is encoded by other sequences in the same sample as well. The chain carries TRBV11-2 and TRBJ2-2, with TRBD2 identical over 11 bases. The junction had 3 bases not matched to a gene; V was cut back by 4 bases and J by 5 bases. CDR1 SGHAT and CDR2 FQNNGV come from the germline V gene. This CDR3 comprises 15 residues. CDR3 DNA sequence: TGTGCCAGCAGCTCTCTAGCGGGAGGTACCGGGGAGCTGTTTTTT. This encodes CASSSLAGGTGELFF.

This chain uses TRBV5-1 with TRBJ1-4; perhaps TRBD1 as D (5 bases). V gave up 1 base and J gave up 4 bases, with 17 bases separating them. The CDR3 sequence is 17 residues long. CDR1 and CDR2 (germline): SGHRS, YFSETQ. The DNA of the CDR3 is TGCGCCAGCAGCTTGACCCGAACGACAGAGAGTAATGAAAAACTGTTTTTT. Encoded protein: CASSLTRTTESNEKLFF.

The CDR3 coding sequence is TGCGCCAGCAGCTTGGCCAGGGAATTCACAGATACGCAGTATTTT. Residues: CASSLAREFTDTQYF. This chain joins TRBV5-1 and TRBJ2-3; TRBD1 is a possible D gene (5 bases). Trimming cost V 0 bases and J 2 bases, with 10 bases left between them. CDR3 length: 15 amino acids. The germline V gene has CDR1 SGHRS and CDR2 YFSETQ.